The TCR beta chain described here comes from a study of cytomegalovirus exposure and HLA in healthy donors. Study-level background: The 120 or so validation repertoires matched the roughly 670 first-cohort repertoires in platform, a later analysis reported.

Whole-study findings and limits: Rare TCR sequences predominated, though certain public TCRs were found in many donors. The study labeled 164 TCR beta chains cytomegalovirus-associated.

Germline CDR1 SGHAT, CDR2 FQNNGV. V trimming: 5 bases; J trimming: 5 bases; junction bases outside the gene matches: 6. This CDR3 region has 14 residues. This clone appeared a single time. What it binds is not known. The protocol was immunoSEQ multiplex PCR, while the TCRdb copy is restricted to in-frame clones and leaves out a portion. The sample yields 110,000 to 150,000 clones, less than 90% seen once. Sequenced: PBMCs. The sequence derives from a man younger than 35 in good health and CMV-seronegative. The chain employs TRBV11-2 and TRBJ2-1; 7 bases match TRBD2. CDR3 coding DNA: TGTGCCAGCAGCCCCCGGGACTACCACAATGAGCAGTTCTTC. It specifies CASSPRDYHNEQFF.